This entry lists 9 T cell receptor beta chains sequenced from one sample in a study of blood T cell repertoires in COVID-19. Repertoires were generated with immunoSEQ multiplex PCR, while TCRdb's copy carries only in-frame clones and drops some. The sample consists of around 500,000 clones, about 88% of them appearing once. The sample was PBMCs or T cells enriched from blood (not recorded which). All receptors come from a woman aged 60-75 years who had recovered from COVID-19.

This chain's CDR3 is CASSWRGSSGNTIYF. The CDR3 coding sequence is TGTGCCAGCAGCTGGCGGGGCAGCTCTGGAAACACCATATATTTT. The chain links TRBV13 to TRBJ1-3, with D maybe TRBD1 (5 bases). Germline CDR1 reads PRHDT; CDR2 reads FYEKMQ (reference sequence). CDR3 length: 15 residues. Trimming shortened V by 4 bases and J by 0 bases, and 10 bases separated the two germline ends.

This clone occurred once. The chain recombines TRBV19 with TRBJ2-4, with TRBD1 as a possible D gene (6 bases). Per the germline V gene, CDR1 is LNHDA and CDR2 is SQIVND (reference sequence). This CDR3 has 15 amino acids. Trimming left V 4 bases short and J 1 base short, with 11 bases between. CDR3 nucleotides: TGTGCCAGTAGTACTCATCAGGGGGCCAAAAACATTCAGTACTTC. Translation gives CASSTHQGAKNIQYF. The whole variable domain, remainder taken from reference TRBV19 and TRBJ2-4, is DGGITQSPKYLFRKEGQNVTLSCEQNLNHDAMYWYRQDPGQGLRLIYYSQIVNDFQKGDIAEGYSVSREKKESFPLTVTSAQKNPTAFYLCASSTHQGAKNIQYFGAGTRLSVL.

The rearrangement joins TRBV7-2 to TRBJ2-4, with 10 bases fitting TRBD2. Per germline, CDR1 SGHTA and CDR2 FQGNSA. The CDR3 is 16 amino acids. With 1 base clipped from V and 12 bases from J, the junction kept 12 bases outside the gene matches. The CDR3 DNA sequence: TGTGCCAGCAGCTTAGGAGGTCTAGCGGGGGCTCTAACTCAGTACTTC. This encodes CASSLGGLAGALTQYF.

CDR3 region: CASSLVSGVYGYTF. The CDR3 nucleotides read TGCGCCAGCAGCTTGGTCTCGGGGGTCTATGGCTACACCTTC. The J gene is TRBJ1-2, the V gene TRBV5-1; maybe TRBD1 (5 bases). This CDR3 contains 14 residues. The V gene's germline CDR1 is SGHRS and CDR2 YFSETQ. The V end was cut by 0 bases, the J end by 4 bases, with 10 bases between.

This chain connects TRBV30 to TRBJ2-5; the match to TRBD1 covers 9 bases. V shed 2 bases, J shed 5 bases, and the junction held 3 bases outside the gene matches. Looked up from germline, CDR1 is GTSNPN and CDR2 is SVGIG (reference sequence). The CDR3 is made up of 13 amino acids. CDR3 sequence reads: CAWSSGTGETQYF. Here the CDR3 DNA reads TGTGCCTGGAGTTCCGGGACAGGGGAGACCCAGTACTTC.

The chain has TRBV11-3 and TRBJ1-6; a weak D match, TRBD1 (6 bases). Germline CDR1 is SGHNT and CDR2 is YENEEA. The CDR3 runs 14 residues. Trimming cost V 3 bases and J 6 bases, with 9 bases left between them. The DNA for the CDR3 is TGTGCCAGCAGCTTTACAGGGAGTAATTCACCCCTCCACTTT. Translating gives CASSFTGSNSPLHF. Filled out from reference TRBV11-3 and TRBJ1-6, the complete variable domain reads EAGVVQSPRYKIIEKKQPVAFWCNPISGHNTLYWYLQNLGQGPELLIRYENEEAVDDSQLPKDRFSAERLKGVDSTLKIQPAELGDSAVYLCASSFTGSNSPLHFGNGTRLTVT.

The chain is built from TRBV14 and TRBJ2-3; the D gene is possibly TRBD2 (5 bases). Germline lookup yields CDR1 SGHDN and CDR2 FVKESK. V lost 2 bases and J 3 bases, leaving 9 bases between the germline ends. This CDR3 is 14 amino acids long. CDR3 sequence (DNA): TGTGCCAGCAGCCAAATCCTAGCTACAGATACGCAGTATTTT. It translates to CASSQILATDTQYF.

This clone was seen only once. The chain employs TRBV11-2 and TRBJ2-1; 8 bases fit TRBD2. This CDR3 spans 15 amino acids. CDR1 is SGHAT, CDR2 FQNNGV, per germline. The V segment lost 5 bases and the J segment 4 bases; nucleotides outside the gene matches: 7. The CDR3 DNA sequence: TGTGCCAGCAGCACCTCCGGGGGGGAATACAATGAGCAGTTCTTC. Translation gives CASSTSGGEYNEQFF.

The chain carries TRBV15 and TRBJ1-4; 10 nucleotides agree with TRBD1. The CDR3 is made up of 15 amino acids. J lost 8 bases, V lost 2 bases, and 5 bases had no gene match. Per germline, CDR1 LNHNV and CDR2 YYDKDF (reference sequence). The DNA for the CDR3 is TGTGCCACCAGCAGACCGACAGGGGGCGGAGAAAAACTGTTTTTT. Its protein is CATSRPTGGGEKLFF.